This record looks at one T cell receptor (beta chain) sequence and its context. Sequencing templates came from extracted RNA that was reverse transcribed into cDNA. Libraries were prepared by immunoSEQ multiplex PCR; TCRdb keeps only in-frame clonotypes and omits some of them. Seen here are roughly 150,000 clones, 55% observed once, and the top ten hold approximately 4.8%. Germline CDR1 SGHRS, CDR2 YFSETQ. After removal of 4 bases from V and 5 bases from J, the junction contained 9 bases not matched to a gene. This CDR3 is 15 amino acids long. This sample is drawn from a study of CD8+ T cells in alopecia areata.

This TCR derives from a human donor in good health. V usage is TRBV5-1 and J usage is TRBJ2-1; 7 bases agree with TRBD2. The sample was CD4+ T cells sorted from blood. The CDR3 protein is CASSPGTSGNNEQFF. Written as DNA, the CDR3 is TGCGCCAGCAGCCCGGGGACCAGCGGGAACAATGAGCAGTTCTTC.